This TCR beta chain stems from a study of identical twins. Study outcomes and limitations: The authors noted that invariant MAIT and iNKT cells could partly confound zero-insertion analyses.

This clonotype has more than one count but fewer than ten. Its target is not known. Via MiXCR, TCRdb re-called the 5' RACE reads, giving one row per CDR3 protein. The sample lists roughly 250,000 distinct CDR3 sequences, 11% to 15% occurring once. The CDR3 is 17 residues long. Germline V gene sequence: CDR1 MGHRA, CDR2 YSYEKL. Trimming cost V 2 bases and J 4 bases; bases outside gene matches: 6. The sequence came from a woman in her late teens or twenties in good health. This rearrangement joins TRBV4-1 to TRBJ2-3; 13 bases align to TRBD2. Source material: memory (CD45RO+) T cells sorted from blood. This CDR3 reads CASSQPTSGRAADTQYF. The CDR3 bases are TGCGCCAGCAGCCAACCAACTAGCGGGAGGGCGGCAGATACGCAGTATTTT.